This T cell receptor (beta chain) was retrieved from a study of early T cells in non-severe SARS-CoV-2 infection. The germline V gene has CDR1 SGHTA and CDR2 FQGNSA. The ends were cut back, 5 bases at V and 2 bases at J, with 15 bases in the middle. The CDR3 contains 15 residues. Unique molecular identifiers were attached to individual cDNA molecules. TCRdb re-derived calls from the 5' RACE reads in MiXCR, one entry per CDR3 protein. The sample includes 25,000 to 30,000 distinct CDR3 sequences, roughly 4.4% seen only once; the top ten take about an eighth. Study results and limitations: The matching step, a VDJdb search, favored anti-spike CD8 responses and missed private and CD4 specificities.

As to this clonotype: What it recognizes is unknown.

The sequenced sample was whole blood. The genes are TRBV7-2 and TRBJ2-5; D is perhaps TRBD2 (6 bases). This TCR was recovered from an adult who was a healthcare worker with PCR-confirmed SARS-CoV-2 infection or an uninfected control (not recorded which). The CDR3 sequence is CASSPSVGVQETQYF. The CDR3 bases are TGTGCCAGCAGCCCTAGCGTGGGGGTACAAGAGACCCAGTACTTC.